This T cell receptor (beta chain) was identified in a study of T cell clonotyping in hematopoietic cell transplantation. Overall study findings and caveats: Higher Inverse Simpson Index values in graft donor and pretransplant recipient predicted broader posttransplant TCR diversity.

A word on this clone: What it binds is not known.

The repertoire was sequenced with immunoSEQ multiplex PCR; TCRdb's copy has only in-frame clones and lacks some. The sample yields 10,000 to 15,000 clones, roughly 45% seen once. Germline V gene data show CDR1 as SGDLS and CDR2 as YYNGEE. This CDR3 contains 13 residues. V lost 0 bases and J 6 bases, leaving 9 bases between the germline ends. Sequences were obtained from peripheral blood mononuclear cells. This clonotype originated in a man aged 50-59 years in good health. Some clones in this sample may be carry-over from other donors' samples. The genes are TRBV9 and TRBJ1-1; D gene ambiguous. The chain's CDR3 is CASSVGPEAEAFF. The CDR3 DNA follows: TGTGCCAGCAGCGTAGGTCCTGAGGCTGAAGCTTTCTTT.